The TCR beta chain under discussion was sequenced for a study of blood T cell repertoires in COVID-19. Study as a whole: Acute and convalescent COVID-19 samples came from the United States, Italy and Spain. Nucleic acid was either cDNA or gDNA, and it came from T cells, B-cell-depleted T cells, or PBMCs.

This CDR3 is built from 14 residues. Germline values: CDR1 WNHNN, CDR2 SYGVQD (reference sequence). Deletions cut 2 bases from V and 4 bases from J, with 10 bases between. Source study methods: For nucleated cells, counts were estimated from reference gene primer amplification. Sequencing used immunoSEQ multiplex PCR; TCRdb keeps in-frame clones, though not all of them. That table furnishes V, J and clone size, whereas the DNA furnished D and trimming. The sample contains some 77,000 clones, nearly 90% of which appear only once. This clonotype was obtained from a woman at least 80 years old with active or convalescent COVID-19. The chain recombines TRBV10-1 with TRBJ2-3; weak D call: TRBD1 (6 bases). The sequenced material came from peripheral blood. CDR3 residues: CASSEIQGSDTQYF. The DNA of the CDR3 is TGCGCCAGCAGTGAGATCCAGGGGTCAGATACGCAGTATTTT.